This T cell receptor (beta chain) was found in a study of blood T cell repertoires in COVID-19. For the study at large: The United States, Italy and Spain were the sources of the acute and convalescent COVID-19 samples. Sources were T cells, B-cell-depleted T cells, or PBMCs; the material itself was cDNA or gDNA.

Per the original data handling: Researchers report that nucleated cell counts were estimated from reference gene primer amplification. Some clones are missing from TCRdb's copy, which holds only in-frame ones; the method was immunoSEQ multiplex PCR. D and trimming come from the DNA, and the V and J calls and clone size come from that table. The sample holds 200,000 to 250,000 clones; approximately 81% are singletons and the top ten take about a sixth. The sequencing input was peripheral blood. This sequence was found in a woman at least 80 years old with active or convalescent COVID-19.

The CDR3 reads CATSDSAGTGNEKLFF. The CDR3 coding sequence is TGTGCCACCAGTGACTCGGCCGGGACAGGGAATGAAAAACTGTTTTTT. This rearrangement joins TRBV24-1 to TRBJ1-4; the match to TRBD1 covers 9 bases. V lost 4 bases and J lost 5; bases outside the gene matches: 7. This CDR3 contains 16 residues. The germline V gene encodes CDR1 KGHDR and CDR2 SFDVKD.